These T cell receptor beta chains were read from a single sample in a study of T-cell memory formation after mild COVID-19. TCRdb reprocessed the 5' RACE reads via MiXCR and lists one record per CDR3 protein. Here the sample spans 350,000 or so distinct CDR3 sequences, roughly 13% being singletons. What was sequenced was PBMCs or a T cell subset sorted from them (not recorded which). These receptors were obtained from a young man who had mild COVID-19 (a few samples of this study predate the infection). Cell type and time point are not known. Both conserved end residues are part of each CDR3. The D gene is left open where the match is weak. Clone sizes are given selectively: once, few, many, or a class where the clone is expanded.

v_call	clone_size	j_call	d_call	cdr3_nt	cdr3_aa
TRBV20-1	-	TRBJ1-1	-	TGCAGTGCTAGAGATCCACGAACAGGGACCGTGAACACTGAAGCTTTCTTT	CSARDPRTGTVNTEAFF
TRBV12-5	-	TRBJ1-2	-	TGTGCTAGTGGTTTGGTACGGGTCAGGGGTTTCTATGGCTACACCTTC	CASGLVRVRGFYGYTF
TRBV4-3	-	TRBJ2-3	TRBD1	TGCGCCAGCAGCCAAGATAGAAGGGACAGGAGTACAGATACGCAGTATTTT	CASSQDRRDRSTDTQYF
TRBV9	-	TRBJ2-2	-	TGTGCCAGCAGCGTCTCCGGGGTCCCAGGGACCGGGGAGCTGTTTTTT	CASSVSGVPGTGELFF
TRBV30	few	TRBJ2-7	TRBD2	TGTGCCGGGAGACCGGGGGGGCCGAGCAACGAGCAGTACTTC	CAGRPGGPSNEQYF
TRBV5-1	-	TRBJ2-7	-	TGCGCACGGGCAGGGTCCTACGAGCAGTACTTC	CARAGSYEQYF
TRBV18	few	TRBJ1-4	-	TGTGCCAGCTCACCGGCCTTCCCGACTAATGAAAAACTGTTTTTT	CASSPAFPTNEKLFF
TRBV28	-	TRBJ2-1	-	TGTGCCAGCACGCCCGGCCCCTACAATGAGCAGTTCTTC	CASTPGPYNEQFF
TRBV24-1	-	TRBJ1-6	TRBD1	TGTGCCACAAGTGATTTAGGGACAGTACGTAATTCACCCCTCCACTTT	CATSDLGTVRNSPLHF
TRBV10-3	few	TRBJ2-1	TRBD2	TGTGCCATCAGTCGCACGACTAGCGGGGGCATCGATGAGCAGTTCTTC	CAISRTTSGGIDEQFF
TRBV29-1	-	TRBJ1-2	-	TGCAGCGTTGTCGTTGGACTGGACTATGGCTACACCTTC	CSVVVGLDYGYTF
TRBV20-1	-	TRBJ1-5	-	TGCAGTGCTAGAGATGCGGAGAGCAATCAGCCCCAGCATTTT	CSARDAESNQPQHF
TRBV4-3	few	TRBJ2-1	TRBD2	TGCGCCAGCAGCCAAGATGGGGGACTAGCGGGGTACAATGAGCAGTTCTTC	CASSQDGGLAGYNEQFF
TRBV11-2	once	TRBJ2-2	TRBD2	TGTGCCAGCAGCACCGCTAGCGGGGGGGCCGGCACCGGGGAGCTGTTTTTT	CASSTASGGAGTGELFF
TRBV27	-	TRBJ2-3	-	TGTGCCAGCAGCCCCTTAAGGACTACCACTGGCACAGATACGCAGTATTTT	CASSPLRTTTGTDTQYF
TRBV7-8	few	TRBJ2-5	-	TGTGCCAGCAAGCTCCGCGGGCAGGGAGAGACCCAGTACTTC	CASKLRGQGETQYF
TRBV21-1	few	TRBJ2-1	-	TGTGCCAGCAGCAAAGCGGTGCGGTGGGCCCCCTACAATGAGCAGTTCTTC	CASSKAVRWAPYNEQFF
TRBV7-9	-	TRBJ1-2	-	TGTGCCAGCAGCCGGGGGGTCCCGGATGGCTACACCTTC	CASSRGVPDGYTF
TRBV12-3/TRBV12-4	-	TRBJ2-2	-	TGTGCCAGCAGTTTAATCGGTGGGGGGGAGCTGTTTTTT	CASSLIGGGELFF
TRBV12-3/TRBV12-4	many	TRBJ2-3	-	TGTGCCAGCAGTTTAAGTGGATACCATAGCACAGATACGCAGTATTTT	CASSLSGYHSTDTQYF
TRBV7-9	-	TRBJ2-7	TRBD1	TGTGCCAGCAGCTTAGTGCCGGGACAGGGGGCAGAGGAGCAGTACTTC	CASSLVPGQGAEEQYF
TRBV20-1	-	TRBJ1-1	TRBD1	TGCAGTGCCGAGGGACAGGGTACTGAAGCTTTCTTT	CSAEGQGTEAFF
TRBV5-1	-	TRBJ2-1	TRBD2	TGCGCCAGCAGCTATGGCGGGGGGGATCACAATGAGCAGTTCTTC	CASSYGGGDHNEQFF
TRBV5-1	many	TRBJ1-1	-	TGCGCCAGCAGCTTGTGGGGGGGGAACACTGAAGCTTTCTTT	CASSLWGGNTEAFF
TRBV29-1	-	TRBJ2-7	-	TGCAGCGTTGAAGATCCCGCAGTCCACGAGCAGTACTTC	CSVEDPAVHEQYF
TRBV3-1	-	TRBJ1-4	-	TGTGCCAGCAGCCAAGGTTGGACAGTTTATAATGAAAAACTGTTTTTT	CASSQGWTVYNEKLFF
TRBV7-3	-	TRBJ2-1	TRBD2	TGTGCCAGCAGCCTAGGGACTAGCGTCTCCCATGAGCAGTTCTTC	CASSLGTSVSHEQFF
TRBV7-2	few	TRBJ2-5	-	TGTGCCAGCAGCTTACAGGATGGGACAGAGACCCAGTACTTC	CASSLQDGTETQYF
TRBV4-3	-	TRBJ1-4	-	TGCGCCAGCAGCCAAGTGACGAGTACGAGTAATGAAAAACTGTTTTTT	CASSQVTSTSNEKLFF
TRBV6-6	few	TRBJ2-5	-	TGTGCCAGCACCTCTCTGAACGGGGGGCGCGAGACCCAGTACTTC	CASTSLNGGRETQYF
TRBV7-2	-	TRBJ2-3	TRBD1	TGTGCCAGCAGCTTAAACGACGGGACAGGGAGATTAGATACGCAGTATTTT	CASSLNDGTGRLDTQYF
TRBV12-5	few	TRBJ2-2	TRBD2	TGTGCTAGTGGTTCCGACCCGGTCGGAGCGGGGACCGGGGAGCTGTTTTTT	CASGSDPVGAGTGELFF
TRBV7-8	-	TRBJ2-5	-	TGTGCCAGCAGCCCGGATGAGGGGGTCTTTTTTGTCGAGACCCAGTACTTC	CASSPDEGVFFVETQYF
TRBV5-1	many	TRBJ2-1	TRBD2	TGCGCCAGCAGCTTGGGGGGACTAGTGGTTGATGAGCAGTTCTTC	CASSLGGLVVDEQFF
TRBV21-1	-	TRBJ1-5	-	TGTGCCAGCAGCAAAGATGGGACCAGGCATCCTAGCAATCAGCCCCAGCATTTT	CASSKDGTRHPSNQPQHF
TRBV7-9	few	TRBJ2-1	TRBD2	TGTGCCAGCAGCTTCGGGACTAGCGGGGGGCGCTCCTACAATGAGCAGTTCTTC	CASSFGTSGGRSYNEQFF
TRBV5-1	-	TRBJ1-1	-	TGCGCCAGCAGCTTTTCCCGGTCCCAGGGGTTGTACACTGAAGCTTTCTTT	CASSFSRSQGLYTEAFF
TRBV7-2	-	TRBJ2-5	TRBD2	TGTGCCAGCAGCTCGGGACTAGCGGCAGAGACCCAGTACTTC	CASSSGLAAETQYF
TRBV4-3	few	TRBJ1-2	-	TGCGCCAGCAGCCTGAAAGAGAGGAGCTATGGCTACACCTTC	CASSLKERSYGYTF
TRBV20-1	few	TRBJ2-3	-	TGCAGTGCTAGAGAGTTGATAGATACGCAGTATTTT	CSARELIDTQYF
TRBV25-1	few	TRBJ2-7	TRBD1	TGTGCCAGCAGTGAATATTACCCCGAGGGGGCGGGGCAGTACTTC	CASSEYYPEGAGQYF
TRBV15	few	TRBJ2-2	TRBD1	TGTGCCACCAGCAGATCTTCCGGGACAGGGGACACCGGGGAGCTGTTTTTT	CATSRSSGTGDTGELFF
TRBV20-1	few	TRBJ2-3	-	TGCAGTGCTAGCCCTCGCGAGGGGAACACAGATACGCAGTATTTT	CSASPREGNTDTQYF
TRBV6-6	-	TRBJ1-1	-	TGTGCCAGCAGTTACGGAAATCGGGGCAGGGAGAACACTGAAGCTTTATTT	CASSYGNRGRENTEALF
TRBV28	few	TRBJ2-5	-	TGTGCCAGCAGTTTATGGGAATCTCAAGAGACCCAGTACTTC	CASSLWESQETQYF
TRBV7-9	few	TRBJ2-3	-	TGTGCCAGCAGTTCTCCAAGGTGGGGGGCAGATACGCAGTATTTT	CASSSPRWGADTQYF
TRBV7-2	few	TRBJ2-1	TRBD2	TGTGCCAGCAGCCCCGGTAGCGGGGGGGGGTACAATGAGCAGTTCTTC	CASSPGSGGGYNEQFF
TRBV14	many	TRBJ2-1	TRBD2	TGTGCCAGCAGCTTATCCCCGGGACTAGCGGTCCCCCTCAATGTGGAGCAGTTCTTC	CASSLSPGLAVPLNVEQFF
TRBV12-3/TRBV12-4	few	TRBJ2-7	TRBD1	TGTGCCAGCAGTCCACAGGGGACCCCCTACGAGCAGTACTTC	CASSPQGTPYEQYF
TRBV7-3	few	TRBJ2-2	-	TGTGCCAGCAGCCCCACGGACAGAATCACCGGGGAGCTGTTTTTT	CASSPTDRITGELFF
TRBV12-3/TRBV12-4	-	TRBJ1-5	TRBD1	TGTGCCAGCAGTGTCGGGACAGGTGTTCAGCCCCAGCATTTT	CASSVGTGVQPQHF
TRBV12-3/TRBV12-4	few	TRBJ2-3	-	TGTGCCAGCAGTTTAGCGACTGGGACCTCTACTACGCAGTATTTT	CASSLATGTSTTQYF
TRBV20-1	-	TRBJ1-1	-	TGCAGTGCTAGAGATAAGGGAGGGGATACTGAAGCTTTCTTT	CSARDKGGDTEAFF
TRBV20-1	-	TRBJ2-1	-	TGCAGTGCTAGGGGGAGGTATGAGCAGTTCTTC	CSARGRYEQFF
TRBV7-2	-	TRBJ2-5	-	TGTGCCAGCAGCTTAGCTCGAGGGGGGGCAGAGACCCAGTACTTC	CASSLARGGAETQYF
TRBV9	many	TRBJ1-5	-	TGTGCCAGCAGCGTAGGAGGAGGTCCCCTGGATCAGCCCCAGCATTTT	CASSVGGGPLDQPQHF
TRBV20-1	many	TRBJ2-1	TRBD2	TGCAGTGCTAGGTCCGCCCGGGGGGGCAATTACGGTGAGCAGTTCTTC	CSARSARGGNYGEQFF